This TCR beta chain appears in the sequencing data of a study of blood T cell repertoires in COVID-19. As for the study in general: The United States, Italy and Spain supplied acute and convalescent COVID-19 samples. PBMCs, B-cell-depleted T cells, or T cells were the source of the cDNA or gDNA that made up the material.

Trimming stripped 3 bases from V and 2 bases from J, with 10 bases between. The CDR3 is made up of 14 amino acids. Germline loops: CDR1 LNHDA, CDR2 SQIVND (reference sequence). Per the study methods: From reference gene primer amplification, estimates of nucleated cell counts were derived. TCRdb's copy holds only in-frame clones and misses some; the assay was immunoSEQ multiplex PCR. The V and J calls and clone size are taken from that table; D and trimming were inferred from the DNA. Of some 300,000 clones in the sample, approximately 86% are singletons; the top ten hold about 1.2%. Sample: peripheral blood. This chain joins TRBV19 and TRBJ1-1; the D is unclear. The TCR sequence derives from a man between 65 and 85 years old with acute or convalescent COVID-19. CDR3 nucleotides: TGTGCCAGTAGTATCGGACTGATTAACACTGAAGCTTTCTTT. Protein sequence: CASSIGLINTEAFF.